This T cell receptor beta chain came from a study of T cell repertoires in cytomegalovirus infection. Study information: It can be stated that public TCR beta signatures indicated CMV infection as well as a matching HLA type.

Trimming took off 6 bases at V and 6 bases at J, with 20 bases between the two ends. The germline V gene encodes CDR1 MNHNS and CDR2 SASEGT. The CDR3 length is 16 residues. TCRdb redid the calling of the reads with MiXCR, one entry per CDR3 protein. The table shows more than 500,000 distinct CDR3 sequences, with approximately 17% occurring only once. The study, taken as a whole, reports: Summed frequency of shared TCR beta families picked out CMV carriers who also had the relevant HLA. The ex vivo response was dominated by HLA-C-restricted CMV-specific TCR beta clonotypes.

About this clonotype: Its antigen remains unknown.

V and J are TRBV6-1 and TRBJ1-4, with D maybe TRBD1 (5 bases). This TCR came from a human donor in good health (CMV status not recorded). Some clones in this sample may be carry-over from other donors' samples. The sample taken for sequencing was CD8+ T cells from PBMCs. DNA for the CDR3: TGTGCCAGCAGGCTGTTGGGGCACCTCGGAGATGAAAAACTGTTTTTT. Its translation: CASRLLGHLGDEKLFF.